This T cell receptor beta chain was sequenced during a study of blood T cell repertoires in COVID-19. For the study at large: COVID-19 samples from acute and convalescent phases originated in the United States, Italy and Spain. In each case, the material was cDNA or gDNA derived from T cells, B-cell-depleted T cells, or PBMCs.

Original handling: Amplification from reference gene primers served as the basis for estimated nucleated cell counts. Repertoires were generated with immunoSEQ multiplex PCR, while TCRdb's copy carries only in-frame clones and drops some. D and trimming were read from the DNA, whereas the V and J calls and clone size are those reported in that table. Among some 50,000 clones listed, about nine tenths were seen once. This CDR3 has 12 amino acids. V was trimmed by 3 bases and J by 7 bases, leaving 10 bases between them. Germline V gives CDR1 SQVTM, CDR2 ANQGSEA. The chain has TRBV29-1 and TRBJ1-3, with D possibly matching TRBD1 (5 bases). The clonotype comes from a human donor in a cohort sampled during active COVID-19. Sequencing was carried out using peripheral blood. In DNA, the CDR3 is TGCAGCGTTGACGGGGGGTCCAACACCATATATTTT. It encodes CSVDGGSNTIYF.